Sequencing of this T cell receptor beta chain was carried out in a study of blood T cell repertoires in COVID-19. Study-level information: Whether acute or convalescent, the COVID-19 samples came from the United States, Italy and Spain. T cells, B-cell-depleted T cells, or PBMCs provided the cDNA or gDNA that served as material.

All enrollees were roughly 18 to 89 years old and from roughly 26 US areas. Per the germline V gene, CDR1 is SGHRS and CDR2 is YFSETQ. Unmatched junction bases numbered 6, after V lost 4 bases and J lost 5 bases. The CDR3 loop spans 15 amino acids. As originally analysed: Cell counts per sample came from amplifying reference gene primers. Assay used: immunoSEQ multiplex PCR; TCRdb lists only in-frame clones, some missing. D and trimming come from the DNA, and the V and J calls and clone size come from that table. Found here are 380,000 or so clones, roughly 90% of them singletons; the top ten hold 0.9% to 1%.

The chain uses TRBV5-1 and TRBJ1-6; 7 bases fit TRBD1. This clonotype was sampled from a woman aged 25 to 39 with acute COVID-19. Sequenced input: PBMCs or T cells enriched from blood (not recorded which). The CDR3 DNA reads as TGCGCCAGCAGCCCGGGACAGATAGATAATTCACCCCTCCACTTT. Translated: CASSPGQIDNSPLHF.